Listed here are 21 T cell receptor beta chains from one sample, sequenced in a study of somatic mutations in cytotoxic T cells in rheumatoid arthritis. Assay: immunoSEQ multiplex PCR; the TCRdb copy retains only in-frame clones and omits some. The top ten hold 0.9% to 1.2% of the sample, which has about 10,000 clones, about nine tenths seen once. Sequenced input: CD4+ T cells sorted from blood. The receptors derive from a woman aged 18-29 years with rheumatoid arthritis.

The chain links TRBV7-9 to TRBJ2-1, with 8 bases fitting TRBD2. This CDR3 is built from 14 residues. Germline CDR1 SEHNR, CDR2 FQNEAQ (reference sequence). Germline trimming cut 5 bases from V and 8 bases from J; bases unmatched to any gene: 8. The CDR3 sequence: CASSLGLAGDEQFF. The CDR3 coding sequence is TGTGCCAGCAGCCTAGGACTAGCTGGGGATGAGCAGTTCTTC.

V and J are TRBV10-3 and TRBJ1-2, with D possibly being TRBD1 (6 bases). V was trimmed by 3 bases and J by 4 bases, leaving 9 bases between them. Germline lookup yields CDR1 ENHRY and CDR2 SYGVKD. The CDR3 runs to 13 residues. CDR3 in DNA: TGTGCCATCAGTGATACAGGGTTCTATGGCTACACCTTC. Translation: CAISDTGFYGYTF.

The V gene is TRBV19, the J gene TRBJ2-7; TRBD1 might be the D (5 bases). The V gene's germline CDR1 is LNHDA and CDR2 SQIVND (reference sequence). This CDR3 spans 15 amino acids. V lost 0 bases, J lost 2 bases, and 11 bases lay in between. CDR3 amino acids: CASSIDQAGPYEQYF. The CDR3 coding sequence is TGTGCCAGTAGTATAGATCAGGCAGGGCCCTACGAGCAGTACTTC.

The J gene is TRBJ2-1, the V gene TRBV7-2; a possible D gene is TRBD2 (6 bases). The CDR3 covers 16 residues. The germline gives CDR1 SGHTA, CDR2 FQGNSA. V lost 7 bases and J lost 4, with 20 bases in between. Here the CDR3 DNA reads TGTGCCAGCACCCCTAGTGTGGAGGGACGGTACAATGAGCAGTTCTTC. Translation: CASTPSVEGRYNEQFF.

This clone was observed a handful of times. V is TRBV27 and J is TRBJ1-3; D ambiguous. Trimming removed 5 bases from V and 1 base from J, with 15 bases in between. The germline gives CDR1 MNHEY, CDR2 SMNVEV (reference sequence). The CDR3 has 16 residues. The DNA of the CDR3 is TGTGCCAGCAGTCCAAGACGGAGCCTTTCTGGAAACACCATATATTTT. This gives the protein CASSPRRSLSGNTIYF.

The chain joins TRBV28 to TRBJ1-1, with D tentatively TRBD1 (5 bases). The CDR3 runs to 14 residues. Germline CDR1 is MDHEN and CDR2 is SYDVKM. V lost 6 bases to trimming and J lost 10 bases, with 21 bases between them. The CDR3 loop is CASRPIPGVMRAFF. The CDR3 bases are TGTGCCAGCAGGCCTATTCCGGGGGTCATGCGAGCTTTCTTT. Looking up the rest from reference TRBV28 and TRBJ1-1 gives the full variable domain: DVKVTQSSRYLVKRTGEKVFLECVQDMDHENMFWYRQDPGLGLRLIYFSYDVKMKEKGDIPEGYSVSREKKERFSLILESASTNQTSMYLCASRPIPGVMRAFFGQGTRLTVV.

The chain uses TRBV28 and TRBJ2-7; perhaps TRBD2 as D (6 bases). V gave up 2 bases and J gave up 7 bases, with 15 bases separating them. CDR1 MDHEN and CDR2 SYDVKM come from the germline V gene. There are 14 residues in the CDR3. This CDR3 reads CASSLGDFRREQYF. CDR3 nucleotide sequence: TGTGCCAGCAGTTTAGGGGACTTCCGCCGGGAGCAGTACTTC.

With regard to this clone: This specimen includes other DNA sequences encoding the same CDR3. CDR3 coding DNA: TGTGCCAGCAGCTTGACCAGCGGGGGCATGGTTGAGCAGTTCTTC. Its protein product is CASSLTSGGMVEQFF. The V call is TRBV11-2, the J call TRBJ2-1, with 8 bases matching TRBD2. Germline V gives CDR1 SGHAT, CDR2 FQNNGV. The CDR3 length is 15 residues. J was trimmed by 9 bases and V by 3 bases; bases with no gene match: 10. Looking up the rest from reference TRBV11-2 and TRBJ2-1 gives the full variable domain: EAGVAQSPRYKIIEKRQSVAFWCNPISGHATLYWYQQILGQGPKLLIQFQNNGVVDDSQLPKDRFSAERLKGVDSTLKIQPAKLEDSAVYLCASSLTSGGMVEQFFGPGTRLTVL.

This clone was found once. V usage is TRBV5-6 and J usage is TRBJ2-5; a possible D gene is TRBD2 (5 bases). The CDR3 length is 15 residues. Germline V gene lookup returns CDR1 SGHDT and CDR2 YYEEEE. Trimming cost V 7 bases and J 2 bases, with 18 bases left between them. The CDR3 is CASARAAVIQETQYF. As DNA, the CDR3 is TGTGCCAGCGCCCGAGCGGCGGTTATACAAGAGACCCAGTACTTC.

V is TRBV7-9 and J is TRBJ1-1; no clear D. V was pared by 2 bases and J by 7 bases, with 5 bases between. CDR3 length: 11 residues. Germline lookup yields CDR1 SEHNR and CDR2 FQNEAQ (reference sequence). The CDR3 spells CASSLFSEAFF. The DNA of the CDR3 is TGTGCCAGCAGCTTATTCAGTGAAGCTTTCTTT.

This clone appeared a single time. The genes are TRBV7-9 and TRBJ2-5; possibly TRBD1 for D (6 bases). CDR3 length: 16 amino acids. V shed 2 bases and J shed 1 base, with 14 bases lying between them. The germline V gene encodes CDR1 SEHNR and CDR2 FQNEAQ (reference sequence). The CDR3 bases are TGTGCCAGCAGCTTAAAGGGCAGGGGCCTCCAAGAGACCCAGTACTTC. Translation gives CASSLKGRGLQETQYF.

The chain joins TRBV5-1 to TRBJ1-4; possibly TRBD1 for D (6 bases). CDR1 and CDR2 (germline): SGHRS, YFSETQ. The CDR3 spans 14 residues. V was clipped by 3 bases and J by 10 bases, with 16 bases between them. CDR3 sequence reads: CASSWRAGEGKLFF. The CDR3 DNA follows: TGCGCCAGCAGCTGGAGGGCAGGGGAGGGAAAACTGTTTTTT. Full variable domain (missing parts from reference TRBV5-1 and TRBJ1-4): KAGVTQTPRYLIKTRGQQVTLSCSPISGHRSVSWYQQTPGQGLQFLFEYFSETQRNKGNFPGRFSGRQFSNSRSEMNVSTLELGDSALYLCASSWRAGEGKLFFGSGTQLSVL.

This clone has only one observation. The rearrangement joins TRBV5-4 to TRBJ1-2; D perhaps matches TRBD1 (6 bases). Trimming removed 2 bases from V and 5 bases from J, with 13 bases in between. The CDR3 covers 14 residues. The germline V gene has CDR1 SGHNT and CDR2 YYREEE (reference sequence). The CDR3 region is CASSLQGREYGYTF. DNA for the CDR3: TGTGCCAGCAGCTTACAGGGCAGGGAGTATGGCTACACCTTC.

The chain uses TRBV9 and TRBJ1-3; D is possibly TRBD1 (6 bases). V gave up 3 bases and J gave up 0 bases, with 13 bases separating them. In germline, CDR1 is SGDLS, CDR2 YYNGEE. There are 16 residues in the CDR3. The CDR3 DNA reads as TGTGCCAGCAGCGCCGGGGGGCGGCTCTCTGGAAACACCATATATTTT. Its protein product is CASSAGGRLSGNTIYF.

CDR3 sequence reads: CASSPSGGPTEAFF. CDR3 nucleotides: TGTGCCAGCAGCCCTTCGGGGGGGCCTACTGAAGCTTTCTTT. The rearrangement uses TRBV9 and TRBJ1-1, with D perhaps TRBD1 (6 bases). V was trimmed by 4 bases and J by 5 bases, leaving 15 bases between them. The CDR3 runs 14 residues. The germline V gene encodes CDR1 SGDLS and CDR2 YYNGEE.

This chain uses TRBV18 with TRBJ2-1; D call uncertain. Looked up from germline, CDR1 is KGHSH and CDR2 is LQKENI. Trimming removed 0 bases from V and 4 bases from J, with 16 bases in between. The CDR3 is 17 amino acids. The CDR3 region is CASSPPLSSQSYNEQFF. CDR3 DNA sequence: TGTGCCAGCTCACCACCGTTGAGCTCGCAATCATACAATGAGCAGTTCTTC.

V and J are TRBV7-2 and TRBJ2-5; TRBD1 agrees at 11 bases. This CDR3 comprises 16 residues. Germline V gene lookup returns CDR1 SGHTA and CDR2 FQGNSA. V lost 4 bases, J lost 1 base, and 5 bases stayed unmatched. CDR3 sequence reads: CASSWGTGGRQETQYF. CDR3 DNA: TGTGCCAGCAGCTGGGGGACAGGGGGTCGCCAAGAGACCCAGTACTTC.

The gene calls are TRBV29-1 and TRBJ2-6, with no clear D. Germline loops: CDR1 SQVTM, CDR2 ANQGSEA. This CDR3 is 14 amino acids long. Trimming removed 6 bases at V and 3 bases at J, with 12 bases between. The CDR3 bases are TGCAGCGTGTTCTCCCCGGGTGGGGCCAACGTCCTGACTTTC. Its protein is CSVFSPGGANVLTF.

V is TRBV28 and J is TRBJ1-4, with D possibly being TRBD1 (6 bases). The CDR3 sequence is 18 residues long. V lost 0 bases to trimming and J lost 0 bases, with 14 bases between them. Looked up from germline, CDR1 is MDHEN and CDR2 is SYDVKM. CDR3 protein: CASSLWRGILTTNEKLFF. DNA of the CDR3: TGTGCCAGCAGTTTATGGAGGGGGATATTAACAACTAATGAAAAACTGTTTTTT. The whole variable domain, filled in from reference TRBV28 and TRBJ1-4, reads DVKVTQSSRYLVKRTGEKVFLECVQDMDHENMFWYRQDPGLGLRLIYFSYDVKMKEKGDIPEGYSVSREKKERFSLILESASTNQTSMYLCASSLWRGILTTNEKLFFGSGTQLSVL.

The chain is built from TRBV7-2 and TRBJ2-5; unclear D gene. Germline assignment: CDR1 SGHTA and CDR2 FQGNSA. The CDR3 loop spans 15 amino acids. Trimming cost V 2 bases and J 4 bases, with 14 bases left between them. The CDR3 sequence is CASSLPMASVETQYF. CDR3 DNA: TGTGCCAGCAGCTTACCGATGGCCTCTGTAGAGACCCAGTACTTC.

The V call is TRBV5-1, the J call TRBJ1-1; unclear D gene. From germline, CDR1 is SGHRS and CDR2 YFSETQ. The CDR3 length is 16 residues. Trimming left V 0 bases short and J 0 bases short, with 12 bases between. This CDR3 reads CASSLGPPDLNTEAFF. Here the CDR3 DNA reads TGCGCCAGCAGCTTGGGGCCACCTGATCTGAACACTGAAGCTTTCTTT. The variable domain in full, with the rest retrieved from reference TRBV5-1 and TRBJ1-1, is KAGVTQTPRYLIKTRGQQVTLSCSPISGHRSVSWYQQTPGQGLQFLFEYFSETQRNKGNFPGRFSGRQFSNSRSEMNVSTLELGDSALYLCASSLGPPDLNTEAFFGQGTRLTVV.